This T cell receptor beta chain emerged from a study of T-cell memory formation after mild COVID-19. About the study: Each donor largely had its own TCR clusters.

5'RACE primed at constant segments yielded TCR alpha and TCR beta cDNA libraries bearing sample barcodes and UMIs. MiXCR, applied by TCRdb to the 5' RACE reads, yields one record per CDR3 protein. This sample has around 370,000 distinct CDR3 sequences, with under 25% found just once. V shed 4 bases and J shed 8 bases, with 8 bases lying between them. CDR1 is KGHSH and CDR2 is LQKENI in the germline V gene. This CDR3 has 12 amino acids. This clonotype occurred a few times. Its antigen is still unknown. Overall study findings and caveats: Cross-reactive memory apparently joined, as some responding clones appeared in pre-infection memory. A second wave of clones peaked on day 37, and their SARS-CoV-2 specificity went unconfirmed.

This receptor was identified in an adult woman who had mild COVID-19 (a few samples of this study predate the infection). Cell type and time point are not known. The V and J genes are TRBV18 and TRBJ1-4; unclear D gene. The sequencing sample was made of PBMCs or a T cell subset sorted from them (not recorded which). CDR3 amino acids: CASSRADEKLFF. CDR3 DNA sequence: TGTGCCAGCTCACGGGCGGACGAAAAACTGTTTTTT.